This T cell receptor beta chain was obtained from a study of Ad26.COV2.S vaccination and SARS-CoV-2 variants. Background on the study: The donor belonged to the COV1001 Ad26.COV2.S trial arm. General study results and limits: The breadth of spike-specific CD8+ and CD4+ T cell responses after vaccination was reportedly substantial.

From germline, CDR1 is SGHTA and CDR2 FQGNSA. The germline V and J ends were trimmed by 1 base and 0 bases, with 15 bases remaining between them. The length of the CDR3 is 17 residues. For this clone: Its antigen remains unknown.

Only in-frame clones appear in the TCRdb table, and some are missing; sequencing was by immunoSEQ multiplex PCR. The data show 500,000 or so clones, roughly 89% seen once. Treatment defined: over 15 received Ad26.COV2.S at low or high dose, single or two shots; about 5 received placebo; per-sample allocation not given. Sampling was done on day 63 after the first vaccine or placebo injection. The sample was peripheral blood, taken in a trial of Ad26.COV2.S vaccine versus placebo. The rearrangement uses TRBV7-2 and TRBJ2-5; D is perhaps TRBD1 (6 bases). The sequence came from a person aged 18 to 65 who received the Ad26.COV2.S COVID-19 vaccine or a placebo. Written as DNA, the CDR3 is TGTGCCAGCAGCTTAGTATGGTCAGGGGTGTACCAAGAGACCCAGTACTTC. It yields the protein CASSLVWSGVYQETQYF.